The sequence of this T cell receptor beta chain was determined in a study of regulatory T cells in long-lasting Graves disease. The time point: newly diagnosed GD, antithyroid drugs for less than 3 months. PBMCs provided the RNA from which the TCR library was made. One endocrinology department in Xi'an, China, was where patients came from. This clonotype has ten or more counts. The TCR beta library used iRepertoire HTBI primers with Arm-PCR amplification of CDR3. Each CDR3 protein gets one entry after TCRdb re-called the multiplex PCR reads with MiXCR. The sample holds hundreds of thousands of distinct CDR3 sequences, over 14% seen once. Germline V gives CDR1 MNHEY, CDR2 SMNVEV (reference sequence). Trimming took 5 bases from V and 10 from J, leaving 12 bases between them. CDR3 length: 12 amino acids. A further study also used this sample, focusing on T cells in Graves' hyperthyroidism and ophthalmopathy. Per that study: During a first-round RT-PCR of the TCR CDR3, the HTBI primer set was used.

This clonotype was obtained from a woman in her 40s with Graves disease. Sequenced here: peripheral blood mononuclear cells (PBMCs), sampled at new diagnosis, from a patient treated with antithyroid drugs. This rearrangement joins TRBV27 to TRBJ2-1; D remains ambiguous. CDR3 in DNA: TGTGCCAGCAGTCCGTCGCCGTCCGAGCAGTTCTTC. Its protein is CASSPSPSEQFF.